This entry describes one TCR beta chain. The antigen is not known. This entry is derived from a study of cytomegalovirus exposure and HLA in healthy donors. Study-wide points: Earlier analysis found most TCR beta V segments productive about 87% or about 30% of the time.

With 60 Vbeta and 13 Jbeta primers, the PCR was carried out. Generated by immunoSEQ multiplex PCR, the TCRdb table keeps only in-frame clones and is missing some. This table has about 170,000 clones, 75% to 90% appearing once. CDR1 and CDR2 (germline): SGHNT, YENEEA. This CDR3 region has 15 residues. V lost 5 bases and J 5 bases, leaving 18 bases between the germline ends. The sequence was obtained from a man younger than 40 in good health and CMV-seropositive. V usage is TRBV11-3 and J usage is TRBJ2-5, with D tentatively TRBD2 (6 bases). Source material: PBMCs. CDR3 sequence (DNA): TGTGCCAGCAGCCCGGGGACTCTAACGGAGGAGACCCAGTACTTC. Encoded protein: CASSPGTLTEETQYF.